The 11 T cell receptor beta chains below come from one sample, sequenced in a study of human T cells and chemical hapten exposure. Sequencing started from total RNA isolated from unfractionated whole blood. The study used a library that attached unique molecular identifiers to individual cDNA molecules. Each CDR3 protein is one row after TCRdb ran MiXCR on the reads. The data hold around 120,000 distinct CDR3 sequences, with more than 8.5% observed a single time. Sequencing was done on a sample of whole blood. The source is a human donor in good health. Some clones in this sample may be carry-over from other donors' samples.

In this sample, this clonotype turned up a few times. CDR3 sequence (DNA): TGTGCCAGCAGCACCCAGACTAGCGGGGCTCCAAGCACAGATACGCAGTATTTT. Its translation is CASSTQTSGAPSTDTQYF. The genes are TRBV5-4 and TRBJ2-3; 11 positions match TRBD2. J lost 0 bases, V lost 4 bases, and 10 bases had no gene match. The CDR3 runs 18 residues. The germline CDR1 and CDR2 sequences are SGHNT and YYREEE (reference sequence).

The table lists this clonotype with many counts. V and J are TRBV6-1 and TRBJ2-1; TRBD2 agrees at 10 bases. Germline V CDR1 and CDR2: MNHNS, SASEGT. J lost 2 bases, V lost 6 bases, and 4 bases had no gene match. This CDR3 has 15 amino acids. The CDR3 region has the DNA TGTGCCAGCAGCCCCGGGACTAGCGCCTACAATGAGCAGTTCTTC. It yields the protein CASSPGTSAYNEQFF.

The chain combines TRBV19 with TRBJ2-2; TRBD2 matches 13 bases. Germline assignment: CDR1 LNHDA and CDR2 SQIVND (reference sequence). The CDR3 is made up of 18 amino acids. J lost 0 bases, V lost 3 bases, and 4 bases had no gene match. Here the CDR3 reads CASSISGLAGANTGELFF. The CDR3 nucleotides are TGTGCCAGTAGTATTTCCGGACTAGCGGGGGCGAACACCGGGGAGCTGTTTTTT.

This clonotype was picked up many times. This rearrangement joins TRBV11-2 to TRBJ2-5; no firm D call. The CDR3 sequence is 13 residues long. From germline, CDR1 is SGHAT and CDR2 FQNNGV. Trimming pared 7 bases from V and 5 bases from J, leaving 14 bases between. Here the CDR3 reads CASNPYMGETQYF. CDR3 DNA: TGTGCCAGCAACCCCTACATGGGGGAGACCCAGTACTTC.

This clonotype has at least ten counts. The V and J genes are TRBV12-3 or TRBV12-4 and TRBJ2-7; 7 bases are shared with TRBD1. The CDR3 sequence is 14 residues long. The V and J ends lost 5 bases and 3 bases, in that order; junction bases with no gene match: 7. The CDR3 region is CASSPGDSFYEQYF. CDR3 in DNA: TGTGCCAGCAGTCCTGGGGACAGTTTCTACGAGCAGTACTTC.

This clonotype was observed many times. This chain connects TRBV6-4 to TRBJ2-1; 13 bases line up with TRBD2. Unmatched junction bases numbered 6, after V lost 3 bases and J lost 10 bases. CDR1 is MRHNA and CDR2 is SNTAGT in the germline V gene. This CDR3 spans 15 amino acids. CDR3 sequence reads: CASSDTSGGVEEQFF. DNA for the CDR3: TGTGCCAGCAGTGATACTAGCGGGGGGGTAGAGGAGCAGTTCTTC.

This clonotype was seen at least ten times. This chain connects TRBV10-3 to TRBJ1-1; D is uncertain. V shed 7 bases and J shed 5 bases, with 20 bases lying between them. This CDR3 has 15 residues. Germline CDR1 reads ENHRY; CDR2 reads SYGVKD. The DNA for the CDR3 is TGTGCCATCACGGATAGTCCCTCGGGAAGGACTGAAGCTTTCTTT. As protein: CAITDSPSGRTEAFF.

The table lists this clonotype with a few counts. V gene TRBV12-3 or TRBV12-4 combines with J gene TRBJ2-1, with 7 bases matching TRBD2. With V trimmed by 3 bases and J by 8 bases, 13 bases remained unmatched. This CDR3 is 16 amino acids long. The CDR3 is CASSFGRWEGRDEQFF. The CDR3 coding sequence is TGTGCCAGCAGTTTTGGTCGGTGGGAGGGCCGCGATGAGCAGTTCTTC.

The chain joins TRBV20-1 to TRBJ1-6, with 7 nucleotides matching TRBD1. Germline trimming cut 2 bases from V and 9 bases from J; bases unmatched to any gene: 13. Germline V CDR1 and CDR2: DFQATT, SNEGSKA (reference sequence). The CDR3 spans 16 residues. CDR3 nucleotide sequence: TGCAGTGCTAGAAATATTCCGGGACAGCAGGCTTCACCCCTCCACTTT. It is translated as CSARNIPGQQASPLHF.

By share, this clonotype ranks as medium-sized. This chain uses TRBV7-3 with TRBJ2-5; TRBD2 aligns across 11 bases. The CDR3 length is 15 residues. The ends lost 2 bases at V and 5 bases at J; junction bases unmatched: 4. CDR1 SGHTA and CDR2 FQGTGA come from the germline V gene. In nucleotides, the CDR3 is TGTGCCAGCAGCTTAGTAGCGGGGGGGCTGGAGACCCAGTACTTC. It yields the protein CASSLVAGGLETQYF.

In its sample, this clonotype was seen a few times. The rearrangement uses TRBV18 and TRBJ2-5, with D possibly matching TRBD2 (5 bases). This CDR3 comprises 13 residues. V lost 4 bases and J lost 9, with 15 bases in between. CDR1 and CDR2 from the germline V gene are KGHSH and LQKENI. CDR3 sequence reads: CASSRRDQRAQYF. The DNA of the CDR3 is TGTGCCAGCTCACGCCGGGATCAGAGGGCCCAGTACTTC.